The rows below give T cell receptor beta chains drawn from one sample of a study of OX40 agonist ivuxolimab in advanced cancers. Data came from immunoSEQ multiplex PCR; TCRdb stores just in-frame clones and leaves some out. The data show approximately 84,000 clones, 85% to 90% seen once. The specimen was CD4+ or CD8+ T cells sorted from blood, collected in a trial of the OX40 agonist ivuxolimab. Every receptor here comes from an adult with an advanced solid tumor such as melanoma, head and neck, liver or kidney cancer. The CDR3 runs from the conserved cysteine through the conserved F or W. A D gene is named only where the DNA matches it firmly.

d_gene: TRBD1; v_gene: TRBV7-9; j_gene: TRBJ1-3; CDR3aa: CASSFTTGTVISGNTIYF
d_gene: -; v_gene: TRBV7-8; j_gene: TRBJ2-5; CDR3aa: CASSPQTETQYF
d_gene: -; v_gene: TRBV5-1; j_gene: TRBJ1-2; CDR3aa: CASSLAAGFNYGYTF
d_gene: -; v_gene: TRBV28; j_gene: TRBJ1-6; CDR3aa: CASSLMKGHHNSPLHF
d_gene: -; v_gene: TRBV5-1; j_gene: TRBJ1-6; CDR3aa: CASRIPNSPLHF
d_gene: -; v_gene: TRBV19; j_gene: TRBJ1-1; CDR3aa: CASSRWGRAFF
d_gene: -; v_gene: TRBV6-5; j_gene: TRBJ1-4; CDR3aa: CASSPRRITNEKLFF
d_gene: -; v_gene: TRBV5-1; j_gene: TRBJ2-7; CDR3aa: CASSLDSLSYEQYF
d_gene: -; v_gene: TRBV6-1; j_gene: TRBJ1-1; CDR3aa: CASSYEMNTEAFF
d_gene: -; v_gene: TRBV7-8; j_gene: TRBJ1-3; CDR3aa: CASSLGQGGNTIYF
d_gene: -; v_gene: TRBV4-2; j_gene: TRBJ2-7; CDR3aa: CASSQDFRTYEQYF
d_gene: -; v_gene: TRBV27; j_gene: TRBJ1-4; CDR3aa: CASSLRGEEKLFF
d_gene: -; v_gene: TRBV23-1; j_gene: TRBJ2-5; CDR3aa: CASSHQGSKGQETQYF
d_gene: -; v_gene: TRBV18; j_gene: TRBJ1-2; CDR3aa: CASSLSGDSNYGYTF
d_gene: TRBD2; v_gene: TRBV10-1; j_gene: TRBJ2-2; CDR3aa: CASSEILWEGLTGELFF
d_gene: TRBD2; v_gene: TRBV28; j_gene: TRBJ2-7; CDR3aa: CASSPQTSGRAGEQYF
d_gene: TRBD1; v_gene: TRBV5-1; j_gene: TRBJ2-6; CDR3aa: CASSPDPTGGFGANVLTF
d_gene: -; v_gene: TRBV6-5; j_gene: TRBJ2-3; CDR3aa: CATGGLGDTQYF
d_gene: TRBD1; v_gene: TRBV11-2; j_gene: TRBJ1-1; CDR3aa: CASSLGDRGRLTEAFF
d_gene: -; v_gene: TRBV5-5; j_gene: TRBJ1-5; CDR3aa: CASSSANNQPQHF
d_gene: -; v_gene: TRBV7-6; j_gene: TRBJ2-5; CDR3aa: CASSLGSGRMETQYF
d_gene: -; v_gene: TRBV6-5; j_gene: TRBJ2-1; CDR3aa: CASSRGGELSEQFF
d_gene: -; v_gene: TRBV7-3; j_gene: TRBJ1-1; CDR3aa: CASSLRMNTEAFF
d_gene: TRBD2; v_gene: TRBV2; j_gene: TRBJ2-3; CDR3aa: CASRKLAGVADTQYF
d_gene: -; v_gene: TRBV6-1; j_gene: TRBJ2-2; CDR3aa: CASRRGLANTGELFF
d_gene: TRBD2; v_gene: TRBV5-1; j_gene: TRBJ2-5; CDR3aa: CASGRGLSGVQETQYF
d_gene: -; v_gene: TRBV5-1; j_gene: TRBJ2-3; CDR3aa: CASSLGDTQYF
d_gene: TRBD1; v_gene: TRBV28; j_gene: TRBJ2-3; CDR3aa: CASGSPGTGTDTQYF
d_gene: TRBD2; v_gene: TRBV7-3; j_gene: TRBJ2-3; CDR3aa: CASSLGLAEDTQYF
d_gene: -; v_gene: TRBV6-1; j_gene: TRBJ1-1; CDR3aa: CASRDLGVRDTEAFF
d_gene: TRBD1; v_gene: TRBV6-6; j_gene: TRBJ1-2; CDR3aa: CASSTDRGQWYTF
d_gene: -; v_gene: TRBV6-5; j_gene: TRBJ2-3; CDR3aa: CASSYGGVTDTQYF
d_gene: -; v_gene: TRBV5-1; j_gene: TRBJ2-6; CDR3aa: CASNPSGDGANVLTF
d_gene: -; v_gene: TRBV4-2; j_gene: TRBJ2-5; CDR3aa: CATAVRQGTQETQYF
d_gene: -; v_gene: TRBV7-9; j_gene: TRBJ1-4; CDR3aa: CASSLASGGQEKLFF
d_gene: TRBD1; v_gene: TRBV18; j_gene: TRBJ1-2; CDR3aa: CASSQNPGTGLYGYTF
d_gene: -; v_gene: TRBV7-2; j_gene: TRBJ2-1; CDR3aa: CASSLTGGSMSEQFF
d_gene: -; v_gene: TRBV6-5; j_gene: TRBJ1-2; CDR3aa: CASSYTDNYGYTF
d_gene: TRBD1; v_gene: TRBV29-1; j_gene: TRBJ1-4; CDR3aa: CSVGQGAGGELFF
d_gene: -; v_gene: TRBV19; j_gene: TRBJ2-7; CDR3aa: CASSPRSSLYEQYF
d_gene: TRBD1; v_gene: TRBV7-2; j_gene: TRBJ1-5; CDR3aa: CASSVDRNQPQHF
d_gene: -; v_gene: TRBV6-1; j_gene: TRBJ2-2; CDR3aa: CASSLRSENTGELFF
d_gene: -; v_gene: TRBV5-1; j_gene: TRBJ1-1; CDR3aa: CASSLGYTEAFF
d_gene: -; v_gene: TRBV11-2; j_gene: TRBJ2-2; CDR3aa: CASSLLVRGSANTGELFF
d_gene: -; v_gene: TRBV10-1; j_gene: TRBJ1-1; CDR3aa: CASSEDSTEAFF
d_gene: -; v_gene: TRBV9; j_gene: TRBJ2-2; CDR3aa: CASSVRQGSTGELFF
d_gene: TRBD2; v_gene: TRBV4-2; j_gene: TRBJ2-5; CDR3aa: CASSQDSGTSRQETQYF
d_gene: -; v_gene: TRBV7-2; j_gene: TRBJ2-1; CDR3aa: CASSLAARVNEQFF
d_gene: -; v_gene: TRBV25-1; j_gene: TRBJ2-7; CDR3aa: CASSDSRVGTFEQYF
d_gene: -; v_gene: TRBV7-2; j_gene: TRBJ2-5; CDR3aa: CASSFVRGVQGETQYF
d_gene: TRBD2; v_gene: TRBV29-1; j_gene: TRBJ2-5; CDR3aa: CSVASGQETQYF
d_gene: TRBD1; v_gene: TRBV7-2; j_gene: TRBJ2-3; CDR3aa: CASSRRQGPDTQYF
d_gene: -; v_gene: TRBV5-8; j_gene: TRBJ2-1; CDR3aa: CASSPTDYNEQFF
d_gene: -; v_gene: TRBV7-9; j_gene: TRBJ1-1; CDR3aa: CASSLGRAQPGDTEAFF
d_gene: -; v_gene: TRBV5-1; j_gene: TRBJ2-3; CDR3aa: CASSLVISTATDTQYF
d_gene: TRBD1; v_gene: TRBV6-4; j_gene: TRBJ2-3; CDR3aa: CASSDSGQRINTQYF
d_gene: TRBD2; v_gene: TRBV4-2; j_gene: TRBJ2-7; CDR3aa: CASSQEAQRGSYEQYF
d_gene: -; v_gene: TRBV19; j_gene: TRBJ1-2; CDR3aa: CASRPSGYNYGYTF
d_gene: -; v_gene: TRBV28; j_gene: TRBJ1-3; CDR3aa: CASSLASMGVGNTIYF
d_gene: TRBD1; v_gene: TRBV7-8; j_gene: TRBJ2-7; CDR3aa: CASSLARIDRGNEQYF